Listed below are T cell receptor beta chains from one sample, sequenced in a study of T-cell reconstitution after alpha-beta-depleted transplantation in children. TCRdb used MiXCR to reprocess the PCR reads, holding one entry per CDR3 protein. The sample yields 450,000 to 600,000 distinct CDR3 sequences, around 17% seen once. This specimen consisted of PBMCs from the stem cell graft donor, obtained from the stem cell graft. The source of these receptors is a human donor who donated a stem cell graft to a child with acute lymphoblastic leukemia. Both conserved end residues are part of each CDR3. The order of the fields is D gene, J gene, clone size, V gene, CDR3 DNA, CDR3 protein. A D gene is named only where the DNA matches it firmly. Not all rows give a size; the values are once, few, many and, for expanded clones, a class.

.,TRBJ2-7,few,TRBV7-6,TGTGCCAGCAGCCCACTTGGGGAGAGGAAGCAGTACTTC,CASSPLGERKQYF
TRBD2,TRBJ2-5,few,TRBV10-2,TGCGCCAGCAGCATGGGAGGGTGGGAGACCCAGTACTTC,CASSMGGWETQYF
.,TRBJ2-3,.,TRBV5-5,TGTGCCAGCAGTTACTCGGACGGGGGAGGCGTACATACGCAGTATTTT,CASSYSDGGGVHTQYF
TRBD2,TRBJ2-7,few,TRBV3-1,TGTGCCAGCAGCCAAGATCGGACTAGCGGGAACGGGGCGCAGTACTTC,CASSQDRTSGNGAQYF
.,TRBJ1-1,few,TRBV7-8,TGTGCCAGCAGCTTAGAACTGGACTTGAACACTGAAGCTTTCTTT,CASSLELDLNTEAFF
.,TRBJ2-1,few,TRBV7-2,TGTGCCAGCAGCCGTGGGGGGCACTACAATGAGCAGTTCTTC,CASSRGGHYNEQFF
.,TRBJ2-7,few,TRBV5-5,TGTGCCAGCAGCTTGGACGTCGGCGACGAGCAGTACTTC,CASSLDVGDEQYF
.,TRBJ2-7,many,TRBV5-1,TGCGCCAGCAGCTTGGAACAGGATTACGAGCAGTACTTC,CASSLEQDYEQYF
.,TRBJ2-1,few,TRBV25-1,TGTGCCAGCAACCTCCCGGGACGGCCGTACAATGAGCAGTTCTTC,CASNLPGRPYNEQFF
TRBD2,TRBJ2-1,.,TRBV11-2,TGTGCCAGCAGCTTAGATCCCCTTCCGGGAGGTTCCTACAATGAGCAGTTCTTC,CASSLDPLPGGSYNEQFF
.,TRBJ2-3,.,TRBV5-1,TGCGCCAGCAGCCTCTTTATCAGGTCGAGCACAGATACGCAGTATTTT,CASSLFIRSSTDTQYF
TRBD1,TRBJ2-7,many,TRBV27,TGTGCCAGCAGCCGGACAGGGGGCTACGAGCAGTACTTC,CASSRTGGYEQYF
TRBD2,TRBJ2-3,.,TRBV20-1,TGCAGTGCTACCAGACCGGGACTAGCGGGAGGAGGGGCCTGGGATGATACGCAGTATTTT,CSATRPGLAGGGAWDDTQYF
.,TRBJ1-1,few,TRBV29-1,TGCAGCGTCTTCGCCTGGAACACTGAAGCTTTCTTT,CSVFAWNTEAFF
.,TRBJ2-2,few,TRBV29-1,TGCAGCGCGTACAGCGATCGAACCGGGGAGCTGTTTTTT,CSAYSDRTGELFF
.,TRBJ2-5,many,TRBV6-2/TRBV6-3,TGTGCCAGCGGACAAGAGACCCAGTACTTC,CASGQETQYF
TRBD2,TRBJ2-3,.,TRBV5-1,TGCGCCAGCAGCTTGGCCCCAGCGGGAGTAGATACGCAGTATTTT,CASSLAPAGVDTQYF
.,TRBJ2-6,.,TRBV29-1,TGCAGCGTTGAACAGGGGACCTCTGGGGCCAACGTCCTGACTTTC,CSVEQGTSGANVLTF
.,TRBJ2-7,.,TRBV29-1,TGCAGCGTGCGAGATGGGGCGGGTAACGGGCAGTACTTC,CSVRDGAGNGQYF
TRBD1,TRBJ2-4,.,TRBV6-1,TGTGCCAGCAGTCCAACCAGACAGGGGGCAGCCAAAAACATTCAGTACTTC,CASSPTRQGAAKNIQYF
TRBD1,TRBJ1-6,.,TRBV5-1,TGCGCCAGCAGCCAGGAACAGGGGCGCCCCCCATATCATTCACCCCTCCACTTT,CASSQEQGRPPYHSPLHF
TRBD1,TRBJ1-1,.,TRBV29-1,TGCAGCGTTTCCGGGACAGAGCTTTCGAACACTGAAGCTTTCTTT,CSVSGTELSNTEAFF
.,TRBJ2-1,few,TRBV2,TGTGCCAGCAGCCCCAGAGAAGCGTCTTATTGGGACAATGAGCAGTTCTTC,CASSPREASYWDNEQFF
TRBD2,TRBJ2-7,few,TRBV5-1,TGCGCCAGCAGCATGGGACTAGCGGGAGGGGAAGAGCAGTACTTC,CASSMGLAGGEEQYF
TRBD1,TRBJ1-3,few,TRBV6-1,TGTGCCAGCAGTGAAGGAAGGAGGGGACAGAGAAACACCATATATTTT,CASSEGRRGQRNTIYF
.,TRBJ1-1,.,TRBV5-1,TGCGCCAGCAGCTCATCGACAGGTGTGAACACTGAAGCTTTCTTT,CASSSSTGVNTEAFF
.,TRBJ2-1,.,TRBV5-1,TGCGCCAGCAGCTTGGCCATAGGGGGCTCCTACAATGAGCAGTTCTTC,CASSLAIGGSYNEQFF
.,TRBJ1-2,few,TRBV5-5,TGTGCCAGCAGCTTGGGACAGGCGTTTAACTATGGCTACACCTTC,CASSLGQAFNYGYTF
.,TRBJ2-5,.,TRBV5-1,TGCGCCAGCAGCTTGGTACGGGCCGTGCAAGAGACCCAGTACTTC,CASSLVRAVQETQYF
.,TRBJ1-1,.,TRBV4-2,TGTGCCAGCAGCCAAGATTTAGGTTTTCTCGCTGAAGCTTTCTTT,CASSQDLGFLAEAFF
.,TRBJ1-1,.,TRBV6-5,TGTGCCAGCAGTTACGGGGCGAGGGGCACTGAAGCTTTCTTT,CASSYGARGTEAFF
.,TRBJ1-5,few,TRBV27,TGTGCCACCCAGGACCTAAGTTTTAGCAATCAGCCCCAGCATTTT,CATQDLSFSNQPQHF
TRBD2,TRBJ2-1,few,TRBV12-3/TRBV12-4,TGTGCCAGCAGAGCGGGATCAAGCTCCTACAATGAGCAGTTCTTC,CASRAGSSSYNEQFF
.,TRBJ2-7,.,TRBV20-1,TGCAGTGCTCCGGGCCACTACGAGCAGTACTTC,CSAPGHYEQYF
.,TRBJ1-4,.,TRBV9,TGTGCCAGCAGCCAAGTCGCGACGGATAATGAAAAACTGTTTTTT,CASSQVATDNEKLFF
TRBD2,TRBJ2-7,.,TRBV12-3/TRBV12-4,TGTGCCAGCAGCTCAGCGCGGGAGTTCACCTACGAGCAGTACTTC,CASSSAREFTYEQYF
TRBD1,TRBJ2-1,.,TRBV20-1,TGCAGTGCCACCGACAGGGTCTTAAGCAATGAGCAGTTCTTC,CSATDRVLSNEQFF
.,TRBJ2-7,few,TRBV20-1,TGCAGTGCTAGAGGGCTGGGTTACTACGAGCAGTACTTC,CSARGLGYYEQYF
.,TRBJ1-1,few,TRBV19,TGTGCCAGTCCCGGGGTGAGGTCTTGGATAAGGGCGAACACTGAAGCTTTCTTT,CASPGVRSWIRANTEAFF
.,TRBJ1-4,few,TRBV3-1,TGTGCCAGCAGCCAAGGGGCGCTGGGGGATGAAAAACTGTTTTTT,CASSQGALGDEKLFF
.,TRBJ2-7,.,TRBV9,TGTGCCAGCAGCGTAGATTTGGGGTACTACGAGCAGTACTTC,CASSVDLGYYEQYF
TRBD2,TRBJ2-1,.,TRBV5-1,TGCGCCAGCAGCTACGGACTAGCGGGAGGTACCTACAATGAGCAGTTCTTC,CASSYGLAGGTYNEQFF
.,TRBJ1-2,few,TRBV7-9,TGTGCCAGCAGCGATGCGCTGCGCGGCACTAACTATGGCTACACCTTC,CASSDALRGTNYGYTF
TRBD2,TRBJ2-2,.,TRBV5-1,TGCGCCAGCAGCTTGCAGCGGGAGGGGCACACCGGGGAGCTGTTTTTT,CASSLQREGHTGELFF
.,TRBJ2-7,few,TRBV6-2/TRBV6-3,TGTGCCAGCAGTTACGTCAGCCACTCCTACGAGCAGTACTTC,CASSYVSHSYEQYF
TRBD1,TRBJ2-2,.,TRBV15,TGTGCCACCAGCAGAGATATCACAGGGGGCGGCGGGGAGCTGTTTTTT,CATSRDITGGGGELFF